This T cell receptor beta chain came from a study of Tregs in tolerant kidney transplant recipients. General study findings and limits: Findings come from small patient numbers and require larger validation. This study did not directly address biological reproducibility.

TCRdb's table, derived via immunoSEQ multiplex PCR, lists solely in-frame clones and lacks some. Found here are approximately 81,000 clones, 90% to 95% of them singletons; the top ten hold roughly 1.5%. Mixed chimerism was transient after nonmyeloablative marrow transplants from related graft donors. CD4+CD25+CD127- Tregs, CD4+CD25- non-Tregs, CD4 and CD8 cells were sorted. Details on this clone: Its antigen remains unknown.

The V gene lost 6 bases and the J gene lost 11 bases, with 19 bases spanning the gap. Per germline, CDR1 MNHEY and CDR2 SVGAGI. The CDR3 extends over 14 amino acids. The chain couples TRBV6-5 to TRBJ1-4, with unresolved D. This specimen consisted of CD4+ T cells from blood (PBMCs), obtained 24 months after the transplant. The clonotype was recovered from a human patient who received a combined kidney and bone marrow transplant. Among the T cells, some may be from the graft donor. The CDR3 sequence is CASSLRLGAYKLFF. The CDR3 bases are TGTGCCAGCAGCTTACGGCTGGGCGCCTACAAACTGTTTTTT.